This T cell receptor (beta chain) was profiled in a study of pediatric ulcerative colitis. With respect to this clone: Antigen specificity is unknown. The junction departs from the called germline gene at one end, perhaps through a read error. Other DNA sequences within the sample encode an identical CDR3.

Sequencing was performed with immunoSEQ multiplex PCR; in TCRdb, only in-frame clones are kept and a portion is missing. The sample has about 36,000 clones; over 65% are singletons. Colonoscopy and blood draw happened at the same time. General study points: Two patients' blood samples yielded substantially fewer templates. In rectum, acute severe colitis had expanded clones and less diversity.

Sequences were obtained from blood. The receptor was isolated from a girl between 5 and 17 years old with moderate ulcerative colitis.

The CDR3 DNA follows: TGTGCCAGTAGTTACGTCGGGACAGTTCCCTATGAGCAGTTCTTC. The encoded protein is CASSYVGTVPYEQFF. V usage is TRBV6-5 and J usage is TRBJ2-1, with TRBD1 matching over 7 bases. The CDR3 consists of 15 residues. Germline V lookup: CDR1 MNHEY, CDR2 SVGAGI.